This passage covers 4 T cell receptor beta chains from one sample sequenced in a study of chemoradiotherapy in HPV16-positive cancers. Some clones are missing from TCRdb's copy, which holds only in-frame ones; the method was immunoSEQ multiplex PCR. The sample consists of about 24,000 clones, roughly 87% of them appearing once. The sample consisted of blood, taken from a patient who underwent chemoradiotherapy. The receptors come from a human donor with HPV-associated anogenital cancer.

The chain couples TRBV9 to TRBJ2-1; D may be TRBD1 (5 bases). Germline V gives CDR1 SGDLS, CDR2 YYNGEE. The length of the CDR3 is 18 residues. Trimming pared 0 bases from V and 0 bases from J, leaving 16 bases between. This chain's CDR3 is CASSVAFHRSPSYNEQFF. The DNA for the CDR3 is TGTGCCAGCAGCGTAGCATTTCACAGGTCACCCTCCTACAATGAGCAGTTCTTC.

This sequence joins TRBV4-3 and TRBJ2-3; 12 positions agree with TRBD2. CDR3 length equals 18 residues. The V and J ends lost 0 bases and 9 bases, in that order; junction bases with no gene match: 13. CDR1 LGHNA and CDR2 YSLEER come from the germline V gene. CDR3 nucleotides: TGCGCCAGCAGCCAAGACCGGACTAGCGGGGTCGGGGGGATCACGCAGTATTTT. Translated, it gives CASSQDRTSGVGGITQYF.

The rearrangement joins TRBV4-1 to TRBJ1-2; possibly TRBD1 for D (6 bases). Germline V gene data show CDR1 as MGHRA and CDR2 as YSYEKL. V shed 4 bases and J shed 14 bases, with 20 bases lying between them. This CDR3 is built from 13 residues. The CDR3 sequence: CASSLGGQQLGTF. In DNA, the CDR3 is TGCGCCAGCAGCCTGGGGGGACAACAACTGGGGACCTTC.

The rearrangement uses TRBV5-1 and TRBJ2-7; D possibly uses TRBD1 or TRBD2 (6 bases each). CDR3 length equals 16 residues. The ends were cut back, 4 bases at V and 2 bases at J, with 19 bases in the middle. In germline, CDR1 is SGHRS, CDR2 YFSETQ. The CDR3 here is CASSLDLGGPTYEQYF. CDR3 sequence (DNA): TGCGCCAGCAGCCTCGATTTAGGGGGGCCCACCTACGAGCAGTACTTC. Full variable domain (outside the CDR3, taken from reference TRBV5-1 and TRBJ2-7): KAGVTQTPRYLIKTRGQQVTLSCSPISGHRSVSWYQQTPGQGLQFLFEYFSETQRNKGNFPGRFSGRQFSNSRSEMNVSTLELGDSALYLCASSLDLGGPTYEQYFGPGTRLTVT.